The entry below gives a single T cell receptor (beta chain) sequence along with its context. Produced via immunoSEQ multiplex PCR; TCRdb's table is partial and in-frame only. Of about 580,000 clones in the sample, nearly 98% are singletons; the top ten hold 0.3%. The naive CD8 subset, CD45RO-negative cells positively selected for CCR7, excluded terminally differentiated effector memory CD45RA+ cells. CDR3 length: 14 amino acids. V trimming: 5 bases; J trimming: 8 bases; junction bases outside the gene matches: 9. Germline V gives CDR1 ENHRY, CDR2 SYGVKD. These data belong to a study of shared clonotypes between healthy human individuals.

V is TRBV10-3 and J is TRBJ2-1, with 7 bases lining up with TRBD2. The source material was naive CD8+ T cells sorted from blood. This clonotype originated in a man aged 30 to 39 in good health. The CDR3 DNA reads as TGTGCCATCAGTCGAAGCGGGAAGGTCGATGAGCAGTTCTTC. This codes for CAISRSGKVDEQFF.